These T cell receptor beta chains were read from a single sample in a study of tumor-infiltrating lymphocytes in oesophageal squamous cell carcinoma. TCRdb re-called the PCR reads with MiXCR, one entry per CDR3 protein. The repertoire holds approximately 18,000 distinct CDR3 sequences, around 41% seen once, with around 35% in the top ten. Material for sequencing was normal esophageal tissue next to the tumor. These TCRs come from a female donor with esophageal squamous cell carcinoma. CDR3s include the opening cysteine and the closing phenylalanine or tryptophan. The order of the fields is V gene, J gene, CDR3 protein.

v_call: TRBV6-6; j_call: TRBJ2-3; cdr3_aa: CASRTPTGAGELYF
v_call: TRBV7-6; j_call: TRBJ2-7; cdr3_aa: CASSLGDRYEQYF
v_call: TRBV24-1; j_call: -; cdr3_aa: CATSEAYNEQFF
v_call: TRBV10-3; j_call: TRBJ1-2; cdr3_aa: CAIWTDLNYGYTF
v_call: TRBV7-6; j_call: TRBJ2-7; cdr3_aa: CASSLGGPLGEQYF
v_call: TRBV28; j_call: TRBJ1-2; cdr3_aa: CASRMGQVSGYTF
v_call: TRBV7-8; j_call: -; cdr3_aa: CASSYTEVHSVSDEQYF
v_call: TRBV24-1; j_call: -; cdr3_aa: CATSDSDRVVETQYF
v_call: TRBV14; j_call: TRBJ2-1; cdr3_aa: CASSPYYNEQFF
v_call: TRBV7-6; j_call: -; cdr3_aa: CASSLPIGLGVWTQYF
v_call: TRBV24-1; j_call: TRBJ2-3; cdr3_aa: CATSEGRARDTQYF
v_call: TRBV19; j_call: TRBJ2-1; cdr3_aa: CASSIEAGGHTYNEQFF
v_call: TRBV7-4; j_call: -; cdr3_aa: CASSPSGGAYNEQFF
v_call: TRBV27; j_call: TRBJ1-2; cdr3_aa: CASRRGGGKGYTF
v_call: TRBV27; j_call: -; cdr3_aa: CASSLGSSSYNEQYF
v_call: TRBV28; j_call: TRBJ1-5; cdr3_aa: CASIPQGASNQPQHF
v_call: TRBV4-1; j_call: TRBJ2-7; cdr3_aa: CASSQGQGSYEQYF
v_call: TRBV6-1; j_call: -; cdr3_aa: CASSSQGAEQFF
v_call: TRBV7-3; j_call: TRBJ2-1; cdr3_aa: CASSLFPGGTDEQFF